This TCR beta chain was recovered during a study of blood T cell repertoires in COVID-19. Study-level background: Samples representing acute and convalescent COVID-19 were sourced from the United States, Italy and Spain. Sample material is recorded as cDNA or gDNA derived from T cells, B-cell-depleted T cells, or PBMCs.

V was clipped by 5 bases and J by 10 bases, with 12 bases between them. The CDR3 extends over 12 amino acids. In the authors' methods: Reference gene primer amplification gave estimated nucleated cell counts. Method: immunoSEQ multiplex PCR; TCRdb's copy keeps in-frame clones and lacks some. The V and J calls and clone size come from that table; D and trimming were worked out from the DNA. The sample consists of about 60,000 clones, 85% to 90% of them appearing once. The sequencing input was peripheral blood. V usage is TRBV12-3 or TRBV12-4 and J usage is TRBJ2-1; TRBD2 is a possible D gene (6 bases). This receptor was identified in a human donor with active COVID-19. The donor label of this sample is uncertain. The CDR3 DNA sequence: TGTGCCAGCAGTACTACCCGGGGGGAGCAGTTCTTC. This translates into CASSTTRGEQFF.